This T cell receptor (beta chain) originates from a study of T cell responses to AZD1222 COVID-19 vaccine. Study findings and constraints: Spike-specific TCRs gained breadth and depth after people received two AZD1222 doses. Donors in the cohort were predominantly white British and more often female, and clonal diversity was possibly underestimated. Reports say nearly half of spike-specific TCRs go after unmutated variant regions.

TCRdb's copy holds only in-frame clones and misses some; the assay was immunoSEQ multiplex PCR. The table shows about 150,000 clones, with roughly 90% occurring only once. Germline lookup yields CDR1 SEHNR and CDR2 FQNEAQ (reference sequence). With 8 bases removed from V and 4 bases from J, the gap between germline ends came to 14 bases. This CDR3 is built from 13 residues. In the case of this clone: Its antigen is not identified.

The receptor was isolated from an adult in good health. Sequenced material: peripheral blood, taken on day 0 of AZD1222 vaccination. V is TRBV7-9 and J is TRBJ1-2; tentatively, D is TRBD1 (5 bases). CDR3 DNA: TGTGCCAGCGGTAACGGGGCTGGCTATGGCTACACCTTC. Translating gives CASGNGAGYGYTF. The variable domain in full, completed from reference TRBV7-9 and TRBJ1-2, reads DTGVSQNPRHKITKRGQNVTFRCDPISEHNRLYWYRQTLGQGPEFLTYFQNEAQLEKSRLLSDRFSAERPKGSFSTLEIQRTEQGDSAMYLCASGNGAGYGYTFGSGTRLTVV.